Each of the 27 T cell receptor beta chains below was sequenced from the same sample in a study of blood T cell repertoires in COVID-19. Measured with immunoSEQ multiplex PCR; TCRdb has only the in-frame clones, and not every one. The top ten hold roughly 3.3% of the sample, which has about 240,000 clones, around 88% seen once. The specimen sequenced was PBMCs or T cells enriched from blood (not recorded which). Receptors were obtained from a woman aged 40-49 years with acute COVID-19.

This clone appeared once. The gene calls are TRBV5-8 and TRBJ2-7, with D perhaps matching TRBD2 (6 bases). The germline gives CDR1 SGHTS, CDR2 YDEGEE. Trimming shortened V by 10 bases and J by 0 bases, and 11 bases separated the two germline ends. The CDR3 covers 12 residues. The CDR3 DNA reads TGTGCCTACCGGCGGGGCTCCTACGAGCAGTACTTC. Translation gives CAYRRGSYEQYF.

Comments on this clone: One junction end disagrees with the germline gene, perhaps due to a read error. This chain joins TRBV14 and TRBJ2-1, with D hard to call. The CDR3 has 16 residues. Germline lookup yields CDR1 SGHDN and CDR2 FVKESK. The DNA for the CDR3 is TGTGCCAGCAGCCAAGAACACAGAAGACCCTACACTGAGCAGTTCTTC. The encoded protein is CASSQEHRRPYTEQFF.

The chain has TRBV5-5 and TRBJ1-2; TRBD1 matches 8 bases. J gave up 0 bases and V 5 bases, and 6 bases lay outside the gene matches. CDR1 is SGHKS, CDR2 YYEKEE, per germline (reference sequence). The CDR3 has 15 residues. Here the CDR3 reads CASSLDRGANYGYTF. The CDR3 region has the DNA TGTGCCAGCAGTTTAGACAGGGGTGCTAACTATGGCTACACCTTC.

The chain uses TRBV19 and TRBJ2-1; the D gene is possibly TRBD1 (5 bases). Trimming removed 5 bases at V and 3 bases at J, with 8 bases between. In germline, CDR1 is LNHDA, CDR2 SQIVND (reference sequence). The CDR3 contains 13 residues. CDR3 sequence (DNA): TGTGCCAGTAGTCCCGGACACTACAATGAGCAGTTCTTC. It specifies CASSPGHYNEQFF.

This clone was seen many times. The rearrangement uses TRBV7-2 and TRBJ2-7; TRBD2 might be the D (6 bases). The germline CDR1 and CDR2 sequences are SGHTA and FQGNSA. The CDR3 contains 14 residues. The ends were cut back, 1 base at V and 3 bases at J, with 10 bases in the middle. The CDR3 protein is CASSLVGGDYEQYF. The CDR3 region has the DNA TGTGCCAGCAGCTTAGTGGGCGGGGACTACGAGCAGTACTTC.

The J gene is TRBJ1-6, the V gene TRBV9; no definite D call. The CDR3 contains 15 residues. Trimming left V 0 bases short and J 12 bases short, with 16 bases between. Germline CDR1 and CDR2: SGDLS and YYNGEE. CDR3: CASSVGGYGEEPLHF. DNA for the CDR3: TGTGCCAGCAGCGTAGGAGGGTACGGGGAAGAACCCCTCCACTTT.

The V and J genes are TRBV16 and TRBJ2-7, with 11 bases identical to TRBD2. The V gene's germline CDR1 is KGHSY and CDR2 FQNENV. This CDR3 has 15 amino acids. J was trimmed by 7 bases and V by 0 bases; bases with no gene match: 5. DNA for the CDR3: TGTGCCAGCAGCCAATCGAGGCTAGCGGGAGGAGAGCAGTACTTC. It encodes CASSQSRLAGGEQYF.

The chain uses TRBV18 and TRBJ2-7; TRBD2 is a possible D gene (5 bases). The CDR3 sequence is 15 residues long. Trimming cost V 5 bases and J 7 bases, with 21 bases left between them. Germline CDR1 and CDR2: KGHSH and LQKENI. The CDR3 sequence: CASSTFSAGLGEQYF. As DNA, the CDR3 is TGTGCCAGCTCAACTTTCTCGGCGGGCTTGGGGGAGCAGTACTTC. The complete variable domain, with remaining parts taken from reference TRBV18 and TRBJ2-7, reads NAGVMQNPRHLVRRRGQEARLRCSPMKGHSHVYWYRQLPEEGLKFMVYLQKENIIDESGMPKERFSAEFPKEGPSILRIQQVVRGDSAAYFCASSTFSAGLGEQYFGPGTRLTVT.

The genes are TRBV19 and TRBJ2-2; 10 bases line up with TRBD2. This CDR3 is built from 17 residues. The germline gives CDR1 LNHDA, CDR2 SQIVND (reference sequence). Trimming took 1 base from V and 2 from J; bases not matched to a gene: 4. The CDR3 reads CASSIGRLAGNTGELFF. As DNA, the CDR3 is TGTGCCAGTAGTATAGGGCGACTAGCGGGTAACACCGGGGAGCTGTTTTTT.

This chain connects TRBV4-1 to TRBJ1-2, with D possibly matching TRBD1 (5 bases). The CDR3 spans 15 residues. Germline values: CDR1 MGHRA, CDR2 YSYEKL. Trimming left V 0 bases short and J 2 bases short, with 10 bases between. The CDR3: CASSQEGAGNYGYTF. CDR3 in DNA: TGCGCCAGCAGCCAAGAAGGGGCAGGGAACTATGGCTACACCTTC.

This clone occurred a few times. V usage is TRBV3-1 (or the pseudogene TRBV3-2) and J usage is TRBJ2-3; D is unresolved. Germline V lookup: CDR1 LGHDT, CDR2 YNNKEL (reference sequence). CDR3 length: 13 amino acids. Deletions cut 2 bases from V and 6 bases from J, with 9 bases between. The CDR3 region has the DNA TGTGCCAGCAGCCAATCGCCGCGGGATACGCAGTATTTT. Amino acids: CASSQSPRDTQYF.

V is TRBV9 and J is TRBJ2-1; maybe TRBD1 (5 bases). From germline, CDR1 is SGDLS and CDR2 YYNGEE. The CDR3 loop spans 14 amino acids. V lost 0 bases and J 6 bases, leaving 10 bases between the germline ends. CDR3 coding DNA: TGTGCCAGCAGCGTAGATCCTAGGGGCAATGAGCAGTTCTTC. Encoded protein: CASSVDPRGNEQFF.

The gene calls are TRBV27 and TRBJ2-2; 9 bases agree with TRBD1. With V trimmed by 5 bases and J by 7 bases, 8 bases remained unmatched. CDR1 is MNHEY, CDR2 SMNVEV, per germline (reference sequence). CDR3 length: 15 amino acids. The CDR3 sequence: CASSAYRGQNGELFF. The CDR3 bases are TGTGCCAGCAGTGCATACAGGGGGCAGAACGGGGAGCTGTTTTTT.

The V and J genes are TRBV6-5 and TRBJ1-1, with 7 nucleotides matching TRBD1. V gave up 6 bases and J gave up 1 base; unmatched junction bases: 5. The CDR3 sequence is 14 residues long. CDR1 and CDR2 from the germline V gene are MNHEY and SVGAGI. Written as DNA, the CDR3 is TGTGCCAGCAGAACCGGGACAGAGAACACTGAAGCTTTCTTT. It specifies CASRTGTENTEAFF.

V usage is TRBV29-1 and J usage is TRBJ2-2; 8 nucleotides align to TRBD1. This CDR3 contains 18 residues. Germline values: CDR1 SQVTM, CDR2 ANQGSEA. Trimming removed 2 bases from V and 2 bases from J; junction bases left unmatched: 13. CDR3 sequence: CSVELLDDRGRNTGELFF. CDR3 DNA sequence: TGCAGCGTTGAACTTTTGGATGACAGGGGCCGAAACACCGGGGAGCTGTTTTTT.

The genes are TRBV5-4 and TRBJ2-2; D is ambiguous. The CDR3 length is 16 residues. Trimming cost V 5 bases and J 4 bases, with 18 bases left between them. The V gene's germline CDR1 is SGHNT and CDR2 YYREEE (reference sequence). CDR3 DNA sequence: TGTGCCAGCAGTCCCGTCCGGAGAGGTAGCACCGGGGAGCTGTTTTTT. Its translation: CASSPVRRGSTGELFF. Supplemented by reference TRBV5-4 and TRBJ2-2, the full variable domain reads ETGVTQSPTHLIKTRGQQVTLRCSSQSGHNTVSWYQQALGQGPQFIFQYYREEENGRGNFPPRFSGLQFPNYSSELNVNALELDDSALYLCASSPVRRGSTGELFFGEGSRLTVL.

The V and J genes are TRBV2 and TRBJ1-2; D remains ambiguous. Germline CDR1 reads SNHLY; CDR2 reads FYNNEI. Trimming pared 4 bases from V and 8 bases from J, leaving 14 bases between. This CDR3 is 13 amino acids long. The CDR3 region is CASSVETREGYTF. The DNA of the CDR3 is TGTGCCAGCAGTGTAGAAACCCGGGAGGGCTACACCTTC.

The CDR3 is CASRETGLFSYEQYF. In nucleotides, the CDR3 is TGTGCCAGCAGGGAGACAGGACTCTTCTCCTACGAGCAGTACTTC. The V gene is TRBV6-5, the J gene TRBJ2-7, with a tentative D call TRBD1 (6 bases). The germline V gene has CDR1 MNHEY and CDR2 SVGAGI. This CDR3 has 15 residues. V was cut by 6 bases and J by 0 bases, with 15 bases left in between.

The genes are TRBV5-8 and TRBJ2-7; the match to TRBD1 covers 9 bases. Germline V gene data show CDR1 as SGHTS and CDR2 as YDEGEE. V trimming: 5 bases; J trimming: 2 bases; junction bases outside the gene matches: 5. There are 14 residues in the CDR3. The CDR3 loop is CASRTGTGPYEQYF. CDR3 DNA: TGTGCCAGCAGAACCGGGACAGGGCCCTACGAGCAGTACTTC.

This rearrangement joins TRBV2 to TRBJ2-7; 9 positions match TRBD1. The CDR3 extends over 14 amino acids. Germline V gives CDR1 SNHLY, CDR2 FYNNEI. Trimming took 6 bases from V and 4 from J; bases not matched to a gene: 7. CDR3 in amino acids: CASRATGGEYEQYF. In DNA, the CDR3 is TGTGCCAGCAGAGCTACAGGGGGCGAATACGAGCAGTACTTC.

This clone was seen a few times. In nucleotides, the CDR3 is TGTGCCAGTAGTATAGCCGGGCAGGGGAACGGGGAGCTGTTTTTT. Residues: CASSIAGQGNGELFF. The chain links TRBV19 to TRBJ2-2; tentatively, D is TRBD1 (6 bases). The V end lost 1 base, the J end lost 7 bases, and 13 bases lay between the germline ends. The CDR3 totals 15 residues. Germline V gene data show CDR1 as LNHDA and CDR2 as SQIVND (reference sequence).

This chain joins TRBV5-4 and TRBJ2-7; 9 bases map to TRBD1. The CDR3 loop spans 15 amino acids. Per the germline V gene, CDR1 is SGHNT and CDR2 is YYREEE (reference sequence). J gave up 0 bases and V 4 bases, and 5 bases lay outside the gene matches. CDR3 loop: CASSLGQGDSYEQYF. CDR3 in DNA: TGTGCCAGCAGCCTGGGACAGGGCGACTCCTACGAGCAGTACTTC. Together with reference TRBV5-4 and TRBJ2-7, the CDR3 gives the full variable domain: ETGVTQSPTHLIKTRGQQVTLRCSSQSGHNTVSWYQQALGQGPQFIFQYYREEENGRGNFPPRFSGLQFPNYSSELNVNALELDDSALYLCASSLGQGDSYEQYFGPGTRLTVT.

The chain links TRBV25-1 to TRBJ2-1; D is perhaps TRBD1 (6 bases). Germline CDR1 MGHDK, CDR2 SYGVNS. Trimming left V 0 bases short and J 6 bases short, with 12 bases between. The length of the CDR3 is 15 residues. CDR3 nucleotide sequence: TGTGCCAGCAGTGAATATGCGGACAGCTCCAATGAGCAGTTCTTC. This gives the protein CASSEYADSSNEQFF.

The V gene is TRBV7-8, the J gene TRBJ1-1; unclear D gene. The germline V gene has CDR1 SGHVS and CDR2 FQNEAQ. The CDR3 is 12 amino acids. Trimming cost V 5 bases and J 4 bases, with 8 bases left between them. The CDR3 DNA sequence: TGTGCCAGCAGCCCCCGTAGCACTGAAGCTTTCTTT. This encodes CASSPRSTEAFF.

The chain couples TRBV12-5 to TRBJ2-1; TRBD2 agrees at 7 bases. Germline assignment: CDR1 LGHNT and CDR2 FRNRAP. V shed 3 bases and J 5 bases; nucleotides not matched to a gene: 7. This CDR3 comprises 15 residues. The CDR3 sequence: CASGFPAGVNNEQFF. CDR3 nucleotides: TGTGCTAGTGGTTTTCCTGCGGGAGTGAACAATGAGCAGTTCTTC. The full variable domain, completed using reference TRBV12-5 and TRBJ2-1, is DARVTQTPRHKVTEMGQEVTMRCQPILGHNTVFWYRQTMMQGLELLAYFRNRAPLDDSGMPKDRFSAEMPDATLATLKIQPSEPRDSAVYFCASGFPAGVNNEQFFGPGTRLTVL.

The chain carries TRBV18 and TRBJ1-4, with TRBD1 identical over 7 bases. The V and J ends lost 5 bases and 0 bases, in that order; junction bases with no gene match: 6. In germline, CDR1 is KGHSH, CDR2 LQKENI. CDR3 length: 16 residues. CDR3 residues: CASSRQGRATNEKLFF. In DNA form, the CDR3 reads TGTGCCAGCTCAAGACAGGGTAGAGCAACTAATGAAAAACTGTTTTTT.

The chain recombines TRBV20-1 with TRBJ2-5; D is unresolved. Between the trimmed V and J ends, which lost 3 bases and 5 bases, there was a span of 16 bases. There are 14 residues in the CDR3. The germline CDR1 and CDR2 sequences are DFQATT and SNEGSKA (reference sequence). CDR3 coding DNA: TGCAGTGCTAGTGGGTCAGGTAGTTGGGAGACCCAGTACTTC. The encoded protein is CSASGSGSWETQYF.